This T cell receptor beta chain comes out of a study of neurological immune-mediated disorders (dated by TCRdb to the late 2010s). Background on the whole study: Among the approximately 35 multiple sclerosis patients, around 31 had relapsing-remitting MS and 3 had secondary progressive MS. The roughly 100 TCR-beta libraries included longitudinal samples, technical triplicates and paired sorted CD4+ and CD8+ T-cell subsets alongside PBMC samples. The study compared peripheral blood TCR-beta repertoires of HTLV-I-associated myelopathy (HAM/TSP) patients, multiple sclerosis patients and healthy controls using UMI-based sequencing. The cohort was made up of approximately 65 subjects, consisting of about 14 HAM/TSP patients, some 35 multiple sclerosis patients and some 20 healthy controls. Broad study findings and their caveats: Across subjects, expanded clones never shared an identical CDR3 amino acid sequence, which suggests that the TCR-beta repertoires in every group were private. TCR clonal expansion was highest in HAM/TSP patients and lowest in MS patients, with MS patients falling below even healthy controls. The MS cluster was not associated with any clinical or MRI features, and the authors stated that larger cohorts are needed. In phylogenetic analysis, the repertoires of 18 of 34 MS patients grouped into a cluster of related CDR3 sequences, which suggests a possible signature at the repertoire level.

To synthesize cDNA, template-switch 5'RACE was performed with a primer carrying a 10-nucleotide random unique molecular identifier so that each TCR transcript was tagged. Every sequencing run covered 15-18 subjects and yielded more than 180 million TCR-beta sequences. The RNeasy kit was used to extract total RNA. The KAPA Real-time Library Amplification kit was used to amplify TCR-beta VDJ regions with primers for the TCR constant region and the 5'RACE anchor. A first PCR added sample indexes and Illumina adaptors, and a second PCR then raised library yield. After purification with Ampure beads, the TCR product of roughly 650 bp was size-selected on a 2% E-gel SizeSelection system. Before pooling, libraries had their quality checked on a Bioanalyzer, their concentration measured with Qubit, and their quantity determined with the Kapa Library Quantification kit. An Illumina HiSeq 2500 sequenced the libraries paired-end 2 x 150 bp. To increase sequence diversity, about 24-32% phiX was spiked into each library pool. Per the source publication's procedure: The quality-filtered reads were processed with the UMI-based MiGEC pipeline, whose error correction step removed more than 80% of the raw TCR sequences. IMGT germline references were used for aligning VDJ genes, and each clonotype was defined as a unique CDR3 amino acid sequence together with its V-J genes. Clonal expansion, Shannon diversity and CDR3 relatedness (CalcPairwiseDistances, ClusterSamples) were evaluated with VDJtools, and phylogenetic trees were built with CLCbio workbench. Expanded clones were defined as having at least 8 unique UMIs, based on coefficient-of-variation modelling across technical triplicates. TCRdb reanalyzed the raw reads on its own, using fastp at Q25 for trimming and MiXCR for clone calling, and kept in-frame beta chains. A single entry per CDR3 protein holds the most common genes and DNA from its merged rows. TCRdb, not the authors, supplied the V and J calls. The sample includes 54,000 or so distinct CDR3 sequences, with around 3.5% observed a single time. The ten largest make up approximately 3.1% of the sample.

This clonotype was found many times. The antigen it binds to is not known. The input lacks base qualities; no much larger clone sits a single base away. For unsorted PBMC libraries, 2 million PBMCs were used after storage in RNAlater at -80 degrees C until RNA extraction. The multiple sclerosis patients were enrolled in a US clinical protocol that evaluated disease progression with magnetic resonance imaging. Peripheral blood was subjected to Ficoll-Hypaque density gradient centrifugation to isolate PBMCs, which were then cryopreserved in liquid nitrogen. The sample comprised PBMCs. The source is a woman aged 25 to 39 with multiple sclerosis.

DNA sequence: TGTGCCAGCAGCTTAGTGTTGGGGACTAGCCTGTTCTTC. It encodes CASSLVLGTSLFF. Here the chain combines TRBV7-9 and TRBJ2-1, with 9 bases matching TRBD2. CDR1 is given as SEHNR and CDR2 as FQNEAQ, both from the germline V gene (reference sequence). At the junction V is shortened by 1 base and J by 15 bases; bases outside the gene matches: 7. Its CDR3 holds 13 amino acids, cysteine through phenylalanine. Left in the record is the CDR3 DNA by itself, 39 bases read in frame from the first base.